Below are 31 T cell receptor beta chains sequenced from a single sample in a study of beta chain features in type 1 diabetes. Overall study findings and caveats: All four CD4+ subsets from Type 1 diabetes patients carried moderately but significantly shorter TCRB CDR3s.

Their recognized antigens are unknown. The investigators reverse transcribed all of the isolated RNA, so they sequenced expressed TCRB transcripts. Libraries were prepared by immunoSEQ multiplex PCR; TCRdb keeps only in-frame clonotypes and omits some of them. The sample consists of almost 350,000 clones, approximately 10% of them appearing once. Material: central memory CD4+ T cells from blood. All receptors derive from a man younger than 45 with type 1 diabetes.

This clone was counted between two and nine times. The genes are TRBV7-7 and TRBJ1-2, with D uncertain. V lost 3 bases, J lost 8 bases, and 13 bases lay in between. Germline V lookup: CDR1 SSHAT, CDR2 FNYEAQ (reference sequence). This CDR3 has 13 residues. This CDR3 reads CASSFTVVGGYTF. The CDR3 DNA reads as TGTGCCAGCAGCTTTACAGTTGTCGGAGGCTACACCTTC.

The genes are TRBV7-9 and TRBJ2-5; no clear D. V was shortened by 5 bases and J by 3 bases, with 10 bases between the two germline ends. The CDR3 runs 13 residues. Germline values: CDR1 SEHNR, CDR2 FQNEAQ (reference sequence). The CDR3 sequence is CASSLTREETQYF. The CDR3 nucleotides read TGTGCCAGCAGCCTGACCCGGGAAGAGACCCAGTACTTC.

This clone came up a few times. V gene TRBV30 combines with J gene TRBJ1-2; no firm D call. Germline CDR1 reads GTSNPN; CDR2 reads SVGIG (reference sequence). The CDR3 runs 13 residues. The V end was cut by 0 bases, the J end by 3 bases, with 8 bases between. DNA for the CDR3: TGTGCCTGGAGTGTAGAGGCCGACTATGGCTACACCTTC. It specifies CAWSVEADYGYTF.

The chain is built from TRBV28 and TRBJ2-7; no firm D call. The germline V gene encodes CDR1 MDHEN and CDR2 SYDVKM. The V end lost 4 bases, the J end lost 0 bases, and 13 bases lay between the germline ends. The CDR3 extends over 15 amino acids. The CDR3 here is CASSSRQSHSYEQYF. The CDR3 nucleotides are TGTGCCAGCAGTTCCCGACAATCACACTCCTACGAGCAGTACTTC.

This clone came up a few times. The J gene is TRBJ2-7, the V gene TRBV7-9; 11 nucleotides match TRBD2. Per germline, CDR1 SEHNR and CDR2 FQNEAQ (reference sequence). V lost 3 bases and J lost 3; bases outside the gene matches: 1. The CDR3 consists of 14 residues. The CDR3, as DNA: TGTGCCAGCAGCTTGGGACTAGCGGACTACGAGCAGTACTTC. This gives the protein CASSLGLADYEQYF.

This clone was detected a few times. The CDR3 protein is CASSSGLAGGDEQFF. DNA for the CDR3: TGCGCCAGCAGCTCGGGACTAGCGGGGGGCGATGAGCAGTTCTTC. This rearrangement joins TRBV5-1 to TRBJ2-1, with 15 bases aligning to TRBD2. V was pared by 3 bases and J by 8 bases, with 3 bases of the junction left unmatched. Germline V CDR1 and CDR2: SGHRS, YFSETQ. The CDR3 is 15 residues long.

This clone was counted many times. The chain uses TRBV4-1 and TRBJ2-5; D not resolved. Germline lookup yields CDR1 MGHRA and CDR2 YSYEKL. The CDR3 is made up of 14 amino acids. V shed 0 bases and J shed 10 bases, with 15 bases lying between them. CDR3 loop: CASSQDWRSVDQYF. DNA of the CDR3: TGCGCCAGCAGCCAAGATTGGAGAAGCGTTGACCAGTACTTC.

On this clone itself: Other DNA sequences in the sample encode the same CDR3. The genes are TRBV7-2 and TRBJ1-1; D not certain. This CDR3 comprises 13 residues. Trimming cost V 2 bases and J 0 bases, with 4 bases left between them. From germline, CDR1 is SGHTA and CDR2 FQGNSA. The CDR3 sequence is CASSLQLNTEAFF. CDR3 coding DNA: TGTGCCAGCAGCTTACAGCTGAACACTGAAGCTTTCTTT.

In the case of this clone: Its ends do not fully match the called genes, so a read error is possible. V and J are TRBV7-9 and TRBJ2-2; D could derive from TRBD1 or TRBD2 (5 bases each). This CDR3 comprises 15 residues. Germline V gives CDR1 SEHNR, CDR2 FQNEAQ (reference sequence). Written as DNA, the CDR3 is TGTGGCAGCCATATGGGGACGGGGAACACCGGGGAGCTGTTTTTT. It encodes CGSHMGTGNTGELFF.

The table lists this clone with a few counts. The gene calls are TRBV2 and TRBJ2-1; 7 positions match TRBD2. CDR3 length: 15 amino acids. Germline-derived CDR1 and CDR2 are SNHLY and FYNNEI. The V gene end was trimmed by 1 base and the J gene end by 7 bases; junction bases not matched to a gene: 7. CDR3 loop: CASSEGGGSWNEQFF. The CDR3 coding sequence is TGTGCCAGCAGTGAAGGCGGGGGATCTTGGAATGAGCAGTTCTTC. Complete variable domain (other parts from reference TRBV2 and TRBJ2-1): EPEVTQTPSHQVTQMGQEVILRCVPISNHLYFYWYRQILGQKVEFLVSFYNNEISEKSEIFDDQFSVERPDGSNFTLKIRSTKLEDSAMYFCASSEGGGSWNEQFFGPGTRLTVL.

The V call is TRBV2, the J call TRBJ2-3; possibly TRBD2 for D (5 bases). Looked up from germline, CDR1 is SNHLY and CDR2 is FYNNEI. CDR3 length equals 15 residues. Trimming stripped 2 bases from V and 0 bases from J, with 9 bases between. DNA for the CDR3: TGTGCCAGCAGTGAATCCTGGACTAGCACAGATACGCAGTATTTT. This sequence encodes CASSESWTSTDTQYF.

The genes are TRBV11-2 and TRBJ1-1; no definite D call. The germline gives CDR1 SGHAT, CDR2 FQNNGV. The CDR3 has 12 amino acids. Trimming shortened V by 5 bases and J by 5 bases, and 9 bases separated the two germline ends. DNA of the CDR3: TGTGCCAGCAGCCTCCCACAAACTGAAGCTTTCTTT. This gives the protein CASSLPQTEAFF.

The chain links TRBV29-1 to TRBJ2-7; D perhaps matches TRBD1 (6 bases). V shed 6 bases and J shed 3 bases, with 18 bases lying between them. Germline V gene lookup returns CDR1 SQVTM and CDR2 ANQGSEA. There are 14 residues in the CDR3. The CDR3 nucleotides read TGCAGCGTCCTCACTCCGACAGGACTCTACGAGCAGTACTTC. Protein sequence: CSVLTPTGLYEQYF.

The sample holds one count of this clone. The rearrangement uses TRBV5-4 and TRBJ1-2, with D uncertain. This CDR3 spans 15 amino acids. V lost 0 bases and J 0 bases, leaving 9 bases between the germline ends. In germline, CDR1 is SGHNT, CDR2 YYREEE (reference sequence). The CDR3 region is CASSLVIGTNYGYTF. As DNA, the CDR3 is TGTGCCAGCAGCTTGGTAATAGGGACTAACTATGGCTACACCTTC.

The chain couples TRBV7-2 to TRBJ1-4; 8 bases are shared with TRBD1. Trimming at V came to 1 base and at J to 2 bases, leaving 0 bases not matched to a gene. The CDR3 sequence is 15 residues long. Germline CDR1 and CDR2: SGHTA and FQGNSA. CDR3 coding DNA: TGTGCCAGCAGCTTAGGGACAGGGACTAATGAAAAACTGTTTTTT. It encodes CASSLGTGTNEKLFF.

This clone was seen only a few times. The CDR3 protein is CASSVVQNYGYTF. CDR3 nucleotides: TGTGCCAGCAGCGTAGTACAAAACTATGGCTACACCTTC. The chain combines TRBV9 with TRBJ1-2, with D hard to call. The V gene's germline CDR1 is SGDLS and CDR2 YYNGEE. The CDR3 consists of 13 residues. Deletions cut 0 bases from V and 2 bases from J, with 5 bases between.

The V gene is TRBV11-2, the J gene TRBJ1-5; D may be TRBD1 (6 bases). V was trimmed by 1 base and J by 0 bases, leaving 10 bases between them. The CDR3 runs 16 residues. Germline loops: CDR1 SGHAT, CDR2 FQNNGV. The CDR3 is CASSLGGTNSNQPQHF. The CDR3 region has the DNA TGTGCCAGCAGCTTAGGGGGGACAAATAGCAATCAGCCCCAGCATTTT.

Only a few counts were recorded for this clone. The chain combines TRBV29-1 with TRBJ1-1, with no clear D. V was clipped by 4 bases and J by 4 bases, with 10 bases between them. CDR1 and CDR2 (germline): SQVTM, ANQGSEA. This CDR3 spans 12 amino acids. The DNA for the CDR3 is TGCAGCGTTGGGAGCAGGCGCACTGAAGCTTTCTTT. Its protein is CSVGSRRTEAFF.

This clone was detected a few times. The gene calls are TRBV2 and TRBJ1-5; no reliable D call. The CDR3 runs to 15 residues. Germline CDR1 and CDR2: SNHLY and FYNNEI. V gave up 1 base and J gave up 6 bases, with 13 bases separating them. The chain's CDR3 is CASSEGVGSGQPQHF. CDR3 nucleotide sequence: TGTGCCAGCAGTGAAGGCGTAGGGAGCGGTCAGCCCCAGCATTTT.

A few counts support this clone. This chain links TRBV7-2 with TRBJ2-7, with 11 bases that match TRBD2. This CDR3 has 16 residues. CDR1 is SGHTA, CDR2 FQGNSA, per germline. With V trimmed by 5 bases and J by 4 bases, 10 bases remained unmatched. CDR3 sequence reads: CASSPRALAGVYEQYF. The CDR3 DNA reads as TGTGCCAGCAGCCCAAGAGCACTAGCGGGGGTTTACGAGCAGTACTTC.

Many counts were recorded for this clone. The rearrangement joins TRBV7-2 to TRBJ1-2; D is possibly TRBD1 (5 bases). Germline assignment: CDR1 SGHTA and CDR2 FQGNSA. The CDR3 length is 14 residues. Trimming took 3 bases from V and 7 from J, leaving 15 bases between them. This CDR3 reads CASSLGQSPSGYTF. Written as DNA, the CDR3 is TGTGCCAGCAGCTTGGGGCAGTCCCCTTCTGGCTACACCTTC.

This chain links TRBV2 with TRBJ1-2; possible D gene TRBD1, 5 bases. The CDR3 spans 12 residues. CDR1 is SNHLY and CDR2 is FYNNEI in the germline V gene. The V end was cut by 5 bases, the J end by 2 bases, with 6 bases between. The CDR3 bases are TGTGCCAGCAGTCGGGGCAACTATGGCTACACCTTC. Residues: CASSRGNYGYTF.

This clone was recorded a few times. The V gene is TRBV29-1, the J gene TRBJ2-2, with TRBD1 identical over 7 bases. In germline, CDR1 is SQVTM, CDR2 ANQGSEA. J lost 3 bases, V lost 7 bases, and 5 bases had no gene match. The CDR3 contains 13 residues. The CDR3 protein is CSGGTGDTGELFF. The CDR3 nucleotides read TGCAGCGGGGGTACAGGGGACACCGGGGAGCTGTTTTTT.

This clone was found a few times. This chain uses TRBV29-1 with TRBJ2-1; D is unresolved. In germline, CDR1 is SQVTM, CDR2 ANQGSEA. The CDR3 sequence is 14 residues long. Trimming cost V 3 bases and J 1 base, with 10 bases left between them. The CDR3 here is CSVDRPGSYNEQFF. In DNA, the CDR3 is TGCAGCGTTGATAGACCCGGATCCTACAATGAGCAGTTCTTC.

This clone was picked up many times. V usage is TRBV5-1 and J usage is TRBJ2-3, with TRBD2 matching over 12 bases. The trim removed 6 bases at V and 0 bases at J, leaving 2 bases unmatched. Germline V CDR1 and CDR2: SGHRS, YFSETQ. The CDR3 loop spans 15 amino acids. CDR3 sequence (DNA): TGCGCCAGCATAGGACTAGCGGGGAGCACAGATACGCAGTATTTT. Translating gives CASIGLAGSTDTQYF.

The table lists this clone with a few counts. The rearrangement uses TRBV5-1 and TRBJ2-5, with TRBD1 matching over 9 bases. The ends lost 0 bases at V and 7 bases at J; junction bases unmatched: 4. This CDR3 region has 14 residues. Looked up from germline, CDR1 is SGHRS and CDR2 is YFSETQ. The CDR3 coding sequence is TGCGCCAGCAGCTTGGCTGGACAGGGGATGACCCAGTACTTC. Translation gives CASSLAGQGMTQYF.

The CDR3 DNA reads TGCGCCAGCAGGGCTAGCGGGGTATCTCGGACAGATACGCAGTATTTT. This translates into CASRASGVSRTDTQYF. The V gene is TRBV5-1, the J gene TRBJ2-3, with 9 nucleotides matching TRBD2. With V trimmed by 5 bases and J by 3 bases, 10 bases remained unmatched. Per germline, CDR1 SGHRS and CDR2 YFSETQ. The CDR3 loop spans 16 amino acids.

The rearrangement joins TRBV4-3 to TRBJ2-1, with 11 bases matching TRBD2. Losses at the gene ends were 4 bases for V and 5 bases for J; bases not matched to a gene: 4. CDR3 size: 15 residues. Germline CDR1 is LGHNA and CDR2 is YSLEER. In nucleotides, the CDR3 is TGCGCCAGCAGCCTACTAGCGGGGGCCAACAATGAGCAGTTCTTC. Its protein is CASSLLAGANNEQFF.

This sequence joins TRBV9 and TRBJ1-6, with D possibly being TRBD1 (5 bases). The CDR3 consists of 14 residues. Germline assignment: CDR1 SGDLS and CDR2 YYNGEE. The V end lost 1 base, the J end lost 5 bases, and 7 bases lay between the germline ends. This CDR3 reads CASSVRGDNSPLHF. CDR3 bases: TGTGCCAGCAGCGTACGAGGGGATAATTCACCCCTCCACTTT.

This clone was observed a handful of times. The chain couples TRBV9 to TRBJ2-3; 8 nucleotides align to TRBD2. After removal of 0 bases from V and 2 bases from J, the junction contained 2 bases not matched to a gene. The CDR3 consists of 15 residues. Looked up from germline, CDR1 is SGDLS and CDR2 is YYNGEE. CDR3 region: CASSVAGGATDTQYF. The CDR3 region has the DNA TGTGCCAGCAGCGTAGCCGGGGGGGCCACAGATACGCAGTATTTT.

This clone was seen only a few times. This chain uses TRBV10-3 with TRBJ2-7; D not resolved. The CDR3 contains 14 residues. Germline-derived CDR1 and CDR2 are ENHRY and SYGVKD. The ends were cut back, 11 bases at V and 7 bases at J, with 24 bases in the middle. In DNA form, the CDR3 reads TGTGCCGCGACTGACGGTGTAGCCGTCAGGGAGCAGTACTTC. The encoded protein is CAATDGVAVREQYF.